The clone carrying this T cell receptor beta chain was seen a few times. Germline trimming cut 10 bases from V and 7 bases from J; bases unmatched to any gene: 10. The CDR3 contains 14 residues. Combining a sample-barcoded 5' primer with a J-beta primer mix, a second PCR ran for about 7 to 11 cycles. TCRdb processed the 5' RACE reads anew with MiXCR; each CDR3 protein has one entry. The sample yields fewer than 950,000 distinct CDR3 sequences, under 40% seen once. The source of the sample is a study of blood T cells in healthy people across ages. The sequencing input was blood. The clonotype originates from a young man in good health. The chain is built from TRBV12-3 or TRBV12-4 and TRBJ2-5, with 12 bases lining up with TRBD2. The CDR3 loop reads CATGTTSGGPTQYF. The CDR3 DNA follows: TGTGCCACTGGAACGACTAGCGGGGGCCCGACCCAGTACTTC.